This T cell receptor (beta chain) originates from a study of blood T cell repertoires in COVID-19 (dated by TCRdb to between 2020 and 2021). Concerning the study at large: Samples covering the acute and convalescent phases of COVID-19 were provided by collaborators in the United States, Italy and Spain. A freely available public database, intended as a resource for researchers studying the immune response to SARS-CoV-2, is where the repertoires were released. The material from the prospective study consisted of cDNA or gDNA derived from T cells, B-cell-depleted T cells, or PBMCs. HLA class I and class II types, where available, came from metadata supplied by the sample provider rather than from assay-based typing. The dataset comprised deeply sampled blood TCRbeta repertoires from subjects exposed to, actively infected with, or recovered from COVID-19. Nearly every sample came with metadata listing a de-identified subject ID, COVID-19 status, age in years and sex. The samples were drawn from two sources: the first 160 participants of the ongoing ImmuneRACE study, and 1,254 subjects contributed by 6 global collaborators. Findings and caveats that apply to the study as a whole: How much clinical and demographic metadata was included differed by source and by participant, and the metadata was provided uncurated.

The count of this clone is one. This receptor's antigen is unknown. No base quality values were provided; no much bigger clone lies one nucleotide off. Participants in the prospective study were aged 18 to 89 years, lived in 20 to 30 United States geographic areas, and enrolled through a virtual design. To assign participants to cohorts, the prospective study relied on clinical history that participants themselves reported in a screening survey and a study questionnaire. In the prospective study, mobile phlebotomists collected whole blood, serum and a nasopharyngeal or oropharyngeal swab from each participant. Prospective study participants could optionally give additional blood draws and questionnaires over an approximately 2-month period. Before DNA extraction, blood samples from the prospective study were shipped at room temperature or frozen. Inclusive of the bounding cysteine and phenylalanine, the CDR3 is 16 residues long. Just CDR3 DNA is preserved here, 48 bases in frame from base 1. CDR1 and CDR2 were assigned from the germline V gene (reference sequence) as LNHDA and SQIVND. V is trimmed back by 0 bases and J by 5 bases, and the junction contains 6 bases that no gene match accounts for.

TCRbeta CDR3 regions were amplified from genomic DNA by means of the immunoSEQ Assay, a bias-controlled multiplex PCR. In the source study's methods: Nucleated cell counts per sample were estimated from amplification of reference gene primers within the assay. Sequence reads were collapsed and filtered to measure the absolute abundance of every unique TCRbeta CDR3 rearrangement. For each sample, productive Simpson clonality was calculated by taking the square root of Simpson's diversity index across productive rearrangements. The table was pulled from immuneACCESS by TCRdb, which kept in-frame rearrangements only. Such tables lose some clones; where checked, under half of the loss comes from unresolved V genes, and the rest has no known cause. V, J and clone size are taken as reported in that table, and D and trimming were inferred from the DNA itself. The sample yields under 250,000 clones; around 87% were counted once. The top ten hold roughly 3% of the sample.

The TCR was taken from a woman between 18 and 30 years old in a cohort exposed to, infected with or recovered from COVID-19 (not recorded which). Rearrangement joined TRBV19 to TRBJ2-1; 8 bases in the middle match TRBD1. Specimen: PBMCs or T cells enriched from blood (not recorded which). CDR3 sequence: CASSIDIGQGDNEQFF. The DNA sequence is as follows: TGTGCCAGTAGTATAGATATAGGACAGGGAGACAATGAGCAGTTCTTC.